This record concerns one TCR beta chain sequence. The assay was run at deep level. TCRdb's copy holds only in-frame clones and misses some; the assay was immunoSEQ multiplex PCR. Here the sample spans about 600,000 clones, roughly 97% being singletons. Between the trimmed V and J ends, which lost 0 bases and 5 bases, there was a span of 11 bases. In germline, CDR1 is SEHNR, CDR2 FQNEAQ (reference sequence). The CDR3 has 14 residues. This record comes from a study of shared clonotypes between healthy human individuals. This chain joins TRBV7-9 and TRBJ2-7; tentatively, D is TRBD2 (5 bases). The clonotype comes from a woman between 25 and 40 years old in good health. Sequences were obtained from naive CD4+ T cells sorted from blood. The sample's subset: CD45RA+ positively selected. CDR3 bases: TGTGCCAGCAGCTTAGCGCGGGCAGGAAACGAGCAGTACTTC. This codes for CASSLARAGNEQYF. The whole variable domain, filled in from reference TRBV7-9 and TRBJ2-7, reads DTGVSQNPRHKITKRGQNVTFRCDPISEHNRLYWYRQTLGQGPEFLTYFQNEAQLEKSRLLSDRFSAERPKGSFSTLEIQRTEQGDSAMYLCASSLARAGNEQYFGPGTRLTVT.